This T cell receptor beta chain was sequenced for a study of T-cell reconstitution after alpha-beta-depleted transplantation in children. Per germline, CDR1 SGHDN and CDR2 FVKESK. V lost 4 bases and J 0 bases, leaving 13 bases between the germline ends. This CDR3 contains 16 residues. Preparing the TCRbeta library involved the use of unique molecular identifiers. TCRdb passed the PCR reads through MiXCR, listing each CDR3 protein once. The profile shows roughly 790,000 distinct CDR3 sequences, around 15% of them singletons. The sequence was obtained from a male patient aged 10 to 17 who had a stem cell transplant for acute lymphoblastic leukemia, so the T cells may come from the graft donor. This sequence joins TRBV14 and TRBJ2-1; no clear D gene. Sequences were derived from PBMCs, mostly from graft donor cells, sampled 360 days after TCRalphabeta/CD19-depleted stem cell transplant. The CDR3 loop reads CASSPRPPSSYNEQFF. The CDR3 nucleotides read TGTGCCAGCAGCCCCCGCCCCCCCAGCTCCTACAATGAGCAGTTCTTC.